The 30 T cell receptor beta chains listed next were all sequenced from one sample in a study of OX40 agonist ivuxolimab in advanced cancers. TCRdb's table, derived via immunoSEQ multiplex PCR, lists solely in-frame clones and lacks some. The sample has about 75,000 clones, around 83% seen once. The source material was CD4+ or CD8+ T cells sorted from blood, sampled in a trial of the OX40 agonist ivuxolimab. The receptor source for this set is an adult with an advanced solid tumor such as melanoma, head and neck, liver or kidney cancer.

V gene TRBV10-3 combines with J gene TRBJ2-1; 7 bases map to TRBD2. V shed 6 bases and J 8 bases; nucleotides not matched to a gene: 7. The CDR3 consists of 13 residues. Per the germline V gene, CDR1 is ENHRY and CDR2 is SYGVKD. The CDR3 reads CAISGTNIHEQFF. As DNA, the CDR3 is TGTGCCATCAGCGGGACTAATATCCATGAGCAGTTCTTC.

This rearrangement joins TRBV28 to TRBJ1-1; D is ambiguous. The V and J ends lost 3 bases and 5 bases respectively, with 10 bases between them. The CDR3 spans 13 residues. CDR1 and CDR2 from the germline V gene are MDHEN and SYDVKM. This CDR3 reads CASSFHGGTEAFF. CDR3 DNA sequence: TGTGCCAGCAGTTTTCACGGAGGGACTGAAGCTTTCTTT.

The CDR3 DNA reads TGTGCCAGTAGCGAATCTAAGGGACTAGCGGGAGTAGTTAGCGATGAGCAGTTCTTC. Translated: CASSESKGLAGVVSDEQFF. This rearrangement joins TRBV19 to TRBJ2-1; TRBD2 matches 14 bases. Germline CDR1 reads LNHDA; CDR2 reads SQIVND (reference sequence). The CDR3 has 19 amino acids. Unmatched junction bases numbered 18, after V lost 6 bases and J lost 8 bases.

The genes are TRBV6-1 and TRBJ2-1, with 9 bases fitting TRBD2. The trim removed 2 bases at V and 9 bases at J, leaving 8 bases unmatched. CDR1 MNHNS and CDR2 SASEGT come from the germline V gene. The CDR3 has 15 amino acids. CDR3 in DNA: TGTGCCAGCAGTGAATTTCCGGGACTAGCATTTGAGCAGTTCTTC. As protein: CASSEFPGLAFEQFF.

The chain uses TRBV2 and TRBJ1-2, with unresolved D. With 3 bases removed from V and 1 base from J, the gap between germline ends came to 9 bases. Germline V CDR1 and CDR2: SNHLY, FYNNEI. The CDR3 is 14 amino acids. The CDR3: CASSETELNYGYTF. The DNA of the CDR3 is TGTGCCAGCAGTGAGACCGAGCTTAACTATGGCTACACCTTC.

The V and J genes are TRBV19 and TRBJ1-1; a possible D gene is TRBD1 (5 bases). The V gene's germline CDR1 is LNHDA and CDR2 SQIVND (reference sequence). Deletions cut 0 bases from V and 1 base from J, with 9 bases between. CDR3 length: 15 amino acids. In DNA, the CDR3 is TGTGCCAGTAGTATAGATCCGGGGCGGAACACTGAAGCTTTCTTT. Translating gives CASSIDPGRNTEAFF.

This chain joins TRBV7-9 and TRBJ1-1; 7 positions agree with TRBD1. Trimming removed 6 bases from V and 0 bases from J; junction bases left unmatched: 7. The CDR3 is made up of 15 amino acids. The germline V gene has CDR1 SEHNR and CDR2 FQNEAQ (reference sequence). CDR3 protein: CASRGGQTMNTEAFF. CDR3 DNA sequence: TGTGCCAGCAGGGGGGGACAGACGATGAACACTGAAGCTTTCTTT.

The chain recombines TRBV9 with TRBJ1-2, with a possible D match to TRBD1 (6 bases). V was pared by 4 bases and J by 1 base, with 23 bases between. The CDR3 runs to 18 residues. Germline lookup yields CDR1 SGDLS and CDR2 YYNGEE. Here the CDR3 DNA reads TGTGCCAGCAGCAGAGGGACATCTAGCCCGTTAGGTAACTATGGCTACACCTTC. It is translated as CASSRGTSSPLGNYGYTF. Combining the CDR3 with reference TRBV9 and TRBJ1-2 gives the whole variable domain DSGVTQTPKHLITATGQRVTLRCSPRSGDLSVYWYQQSLDQGLQFLIQYYNGEERAKGNILERFSAQQFPDLHSELNLSSLELGDSALYFCASSRGTSSPLGNYGYTFGSGTRLTVV.

The gene calls are TRBV6-1 and TRBJ2-7; 9 bases are a match to TRBD1. V gave up 3 bases and J gave up 3 bases; unmatched junction bases: 9. The CDR3 covers 16 residues. Germline loops: CDR1 MNHNS, CDR2 SASEGT. CDR3 in amino acids: CASSELGTGRGYEQYF. CDR3 nucleotide sequence: TGTGCCAGCAGTGAGTTAGGGACAGGGAGAGGCTACGAGCAGTACTTC.

The chain carries TRBV11-2 and TRBJ2-1, with 10 nucleotides matching TRBD2. Looked up from germline, CDR1 is SGHAT and CDR2 is FQNNGV. The length of the CDR3 is 15 residues. J was trimmed by 4 bases and V by 4 bases; bases with no gene match: 4. The CDR3 reads CASSSQAGGYNEQFF. The CDR3 DNA sequence: TGTGCCAGCAGCTCACAAGCGGGAGGGTACAATGAGCAGTTCTTC.

The chain is built from TRBV4-2 and TRBJ2-1; 7 positions match TRBD2. The CDR3 runs to 16 residues. The germline V gene encodes CDR1 LGHNA and CDR2 YNFKEQ. After removal of 4 bases from V and 6 bases from J, the junction contained 12 bases not matched to a gene. The DNA for the CDR3 is TGTGCCAGCAGCCCCAGCTTTGCGGGAGTTGGCAATGAGCAGTTCTTC. This translates into CASSPSFAGVGNEQFF.

This chain connects TRBV28 to TRBJ2-5; TRBD1 matches 7 bases. Unmatched junction bases numbered 7, after V lost 4 bases and J lost 2 bases. The germline V gene encodes CDR1 MDHEN and CDR2 SYDVKM. This CDR3 region has 15 residues. The CDR3 spells CASSSGQAFQETQYF. CDR3 DNA sequence: TGTGCCAGCAGTTCCGGACAGGCATTTCAAGAGACCCAGTACTTC.

The V call is TRBV5-6, the J call TRBJ2-1; D uncertain. The V gene's germline CDR1 is SGHDT and CDR2 YYEEEE. Trimming cost V 2 bases and J 4 bases, with 7 bases left between them. CDR3 length: 13 residues. The CDR3 coding sequence is TGTGCCAGCAGCTTAAGGAATTACAATGAGCAGTTCTTC. Encoded protein: CASSLRNYNEQFF. Full variable domain (missing parts from reference TRBV5-6 and TRBJ2-1): DAGVTQSPTHLIKTRGQQVTLRCSPKSGHDTVSWYQQALGQGPQFIFQYYEEEERQRGNFPDRFSGHQFPNYSSELNVNALLLGDSALYLCASSLRNYNEQFFGPGTRLTVL.

The chain couples TRBV15 to TRBJ2-4, with 7 nucleotides matching TRBD1. V was clipped by 0 bases and J by 7 bases; unmatched bases: 6. CDR1 is LNHNV, CDR2 YYDKDF, per germline (reference sequence). This CDR3 comprises 15 residues. The CDR3 nucleotides read TGTGCCACCAGCAGAGATACGGGGACAGCCAACATTCAGTACTTC. Translated: CATSRDTGTANIQYF.

V usage is TRBV5-4 and J usage is TRBJ1-4, with a weak D call TRBD1 (5 bases). The germline CDR1 and CDR2 sequences are SGHNT and YYREEE (reference sequence). Trimming removed 3 bases at V and 7 bases at J, with 16 bases between. The CDR3 has 15 residues. CDR3 coding DNA: TGTGCCAGCAGCTCAGCGGCAGGGATCGGTGAAAAACTGTTTTTT. Translated, it gives CASSSAAGIGEKLFF.

This clone was found a few times. V is TRBV5-4 and J is TRBJ1-2; D is unclear. Germline loops: CDR1 SGHNT, CDR2 YYREEE (reference sequence). V was cut by 4 bases and J by 3 bases, with 10 bases left in between. This CDR3 comprises 13 residues. The CDR3 region has the DNA TGTGCCAGCAGCCAATCTTGGGACTATGGCTACACCTTC. Translation: CASSQSWDYGYTF.

The table lists this clone with a few counts. This rearrangement joins TRBV15 to TRBJ2-7; D possibly corresponds to TRBD1 (6 bases). CDR1 and CDR2 from the germline V gene are LNHNV and YYDKDF (reference sequence). V gave up 3 bases and J gave up 6 bases, with 6 bases separating them. The CDR3 length is 11 residues. CDR3 in amino acids: CATSRGAEQYF. CDR3 nucleotide sequence: TGTGCCACCAGCAGGGGGGCCGAGCAGTACTTC.

This chain links TRBV5-1 with TRBJ2-1; 10 bases agree with TRBD2. The CDR3 covers 15 residues. CDR1 SGHRS and CDR2 YFSETQ come from the germline V gene. V shed 0 bases and J 9 bases; nucleotides not matched to a gene: 6. The CDR3 loop is CASSLVLAGEVEQFF. Here the CDR3 DNA reads TGCGCCAGCAGCTTGGTTCTAGCGGGAGAGGTTGAGCAGTTCTTC.

The DNA of the CDR3 is TGTGCCAGCAGTCGACAGGGCCCCTACAATGAGCAGTTCTTC. Amino acid sequence: CASSRQGPYNEQFF. The chain links TRBV6-1 to TRBJ2-1; 7 nucleotides match TRBD1. Germline loops: CDR1 MNHNS, CDR2 SASEGT. The CDR3 length is 14 residues. The V segment lost 5 bases and the J segment 2 bases; nucleotides outside the gene matches: 3.

The gene calls are TRBV6-1 and TRBJ2-7; D might be TRBD1 (6 bases). The ends were cut back, 4 bases at V and 1 base at J, with 17 bases in the middle. CDR1 MNHNS and CDR2 SASEGT come from the germline V gene. The CDR3 consists of 16 residues. This CDR3 is CASSGPDHRVSYEQYF. CDR3 DNA: TGTGCCAGCAGTGGTCCTGATCACAGGGTATCCTACGAGCAGTACTTC.

The chain links TRBV5-1 to TRBJ2-7; TRBD1 agrees at 9 bases. The germline CDR1 and CDR2 sequences are SGHRS and YFSETQ. The CDR3 is 15 residues long. The V segment lost 0 bases and the J segment 4 bases; nucleotides outside the gene matches: 5. The CDR3, as DNA: TGCGCCAGCAGCTTGGGGCCGGGACAGGGTTACGAGCAGTACTTC. Its translation is CASSLGPGQGYEQYF.

This chain connects TRBV28 to TRBJ2-7, with 8 bases lining up with TRBD1. Germline CDR1 is MDHEN and CDR2 is SYDVKM. The CDR3 contains 17 residues. After removal of 2 bases from V and 5 bases from J, the junction contained 14 bases not matched to a gene. The CDR3 is CASSLPSDRGSVDEQYF. The CDR3 DNA sequence: TGTGCCAGCAGTTTACCCAGCGACAGGGGATCAGTAGACGAGCAGTACTTC.

The chain employs TRBV19 and TRBJ1-6; D is uncertain. This CDR3 has 13 amino acids. Germline CDR1 LNHDA, CDR2 SQIVND (reference sequence). V lost 3 bases and J 10 bases, leaving 10 bases between the germline ends. The CDR3 bases are TGTGCCAGTAGTATCTGGGTTGGGTCACCCCTCCACTTT. Protein sequence: CASSIWVGSPLHF.

The chain has TRBV7-2 and TRBJ2-5, with unresolved D. CDR3 length equals 14 residues. Germline V gene data show CDR1 as SGHTA and CDR2 as FQGNSA. V lost 1 base to trimming and J lost 1 base, with 7 bases between them. CDR3 in DNA: TGTGCCAGCAGCTTAGGCCGGGTCCAAGAGACCCAGTACTTC. Its protein is CASSLGRVQETQYF.

This clone was counted a single time. V and J are TRBV7-9 and TRBJ1-2, with 7 bases matching TRBD1. Per the germline V gene, CDR1 is SEHNR and CDR2 is FQNEAQ (reference sequence). The CDR3 spans 13 residues. V shed 6 bases and J 6 bases; nucleotides not matched to a gene: 7. CDR3 sequence: CASSRGQADGYTF. CDR3 DNA: TGTGCCAGCAGTAGAGGACAGGCGGATGGCTACACCTTC.

J is TRBJ1-1 and V is TRBV1; TRBD1 is the table's D call and was not checked against the DNA. TRBV1 constitutes a pseudogene. The CDR3 is 17 amino acids. The CDR3: CTSSQDGGEGVGTEAFF. The CDR3 nucleotides are TGCACCAGCAGCCAAGATGGAGGTGAGGGGGTGGGAACTGAAGCTTTCTTT.

This chain uses TRBV6-5 with TRBJ2-7, with D uncertain. The V end was cut by 5 bases, the J end by 4 bases, with 12 bases between. Per germline, CDR1 MNHEY and CDR2 SVGAGI. The CDR3 sequence is 13 residues long. This CDR3 reads CASSGSSRYEQYF. The CDR3 region has the DNA TGTGCCAGCAGTGGATCCTCTAGGTACGAGCAGTACTTC.

This chain joins TRBV2 and TRBJ1-2; D is perhaps TRBD1 (6 bases). This CDR3 spans 15 amino acids. V was clipped by 2 bases and J by 4 bases, with 14 bases between them. Germline loops: CDR1 SNHLY, CDR2 FYNNEI. CDR3 sequence: CASSEQGRGVYGYTF. CDR3 in DNA: TGTGCCAGCAGTGAACAGGGGCGGGGGGTCTATGGCTACACCTTC.

The J gene is TRBJ1-2, the V gene TRBV5-1; 7 bases line up with TRBD1. This CDR3 region has 13 residues. V dropped 1 base and J dropped 7; count of bases not matched to a gene: 4. Germline V gene sequence: CDR1 SGHRS, CDR2 YFSETQ. CDR3 sequence: CASSLYTGVGYTF. The CDR3 DNA reads as TGCGCCAGCAGCTTGTACACAGGGGTTGGCTACACCTTC. The variable domain in full, completed from reference TRBV5-1 and TRBJ1-2, reads KAGVTQTPRYLIKTRGQQVTLSCSPISGHRSVSWYQQTPGQGLQFLFEYFSETQRNKGNFPGRFSGRQFSNSRSEMNVSTLELGDSALYLCASSLYTGVGYTFGSGTRLTVV.

For the CDR3, the DNA is TGTGCCAGCAGAACACCGGGACTAGCGGTCTCGATGAACAATGAGCAGTTCTTC. Amino acids: CASRTPGLAVSMNNEQFF. This chain joins TRBV28 and TRBJ2-1, with 11 nucleotides matching TRBD2. The V and J ends lost 6 bases and 5 bases, in that order; junction bases with no gene match: 15. Looked up from germline, CDR1 is MDHEN and CDR2 is SYDVKM. The CDR3 covers 18 residues.